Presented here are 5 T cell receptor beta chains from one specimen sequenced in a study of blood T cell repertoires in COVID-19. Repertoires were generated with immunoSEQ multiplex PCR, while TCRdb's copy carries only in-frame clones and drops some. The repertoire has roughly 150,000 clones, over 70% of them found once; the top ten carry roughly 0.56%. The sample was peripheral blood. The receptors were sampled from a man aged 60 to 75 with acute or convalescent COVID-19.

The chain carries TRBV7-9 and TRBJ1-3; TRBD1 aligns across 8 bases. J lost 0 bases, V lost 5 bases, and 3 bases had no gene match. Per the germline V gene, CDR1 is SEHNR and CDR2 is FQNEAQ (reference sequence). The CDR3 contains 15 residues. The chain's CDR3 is CASSPTGASGNTIYF. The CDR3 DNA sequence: TGTGCCAGCAGCCCGACAGGGGCCTCTGGAAACACCATATATTTT.

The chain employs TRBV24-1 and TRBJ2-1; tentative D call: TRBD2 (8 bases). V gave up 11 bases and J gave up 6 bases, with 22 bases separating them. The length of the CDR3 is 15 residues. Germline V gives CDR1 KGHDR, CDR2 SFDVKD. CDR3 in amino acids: CAIGTSGGGGNEQFF. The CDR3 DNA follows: TGTGCCATCGGGACTAGTGGAGGGGGCGGCAATGAGCAGTTCTTC.

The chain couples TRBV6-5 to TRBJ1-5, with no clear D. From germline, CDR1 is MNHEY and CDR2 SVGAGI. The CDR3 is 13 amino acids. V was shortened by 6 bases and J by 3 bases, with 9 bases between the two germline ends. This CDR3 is CASRNSINQPQHF. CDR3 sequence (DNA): TGTGCCAGCAGAAACTCCATCAATCAGCCCCAGCATTTT.

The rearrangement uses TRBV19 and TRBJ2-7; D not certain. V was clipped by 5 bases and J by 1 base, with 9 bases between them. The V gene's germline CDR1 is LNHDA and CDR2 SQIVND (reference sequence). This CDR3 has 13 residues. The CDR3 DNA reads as TGTGCCAGTAGTGAGTACGGGTCCTACGAGCAGTACTTC. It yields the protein CASSEYGSYEQYF. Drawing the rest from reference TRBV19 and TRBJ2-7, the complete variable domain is DGGITQSPKYLFRKEGQNVTLSCEQNLNHDAMYWYRQDPGQGLRLIYYSQIVNDFQKGDIAEGYSVSREKKESFPLTVTSAQKNPTAFYLCASSEYGSYEQYFGPGTRLTVT.

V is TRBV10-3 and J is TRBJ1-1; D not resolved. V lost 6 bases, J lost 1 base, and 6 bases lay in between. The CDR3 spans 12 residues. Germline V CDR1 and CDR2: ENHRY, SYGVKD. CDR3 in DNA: TGTGCCATCAGCTGGCAGAACACTGAAGCTTTCTTT. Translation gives CAISWQNTEAFF.